The clone carrying this T cell receptor beta chain was recorded a few times. The antigen remains undetermined. This sample is part of a study of T cell repertoires in cytomegalovirus infection. Background on the study: A matching HLA type, together with CMV infection, was signaled by public TCR beta signatures. Overall study findings and caveats: Across the ex vivo response, the dominant clonotypes were HLA-C-restricted CMV-specific TCR beta clonotypes. Of the TCR beta families, the public ones yielded a cumulative frequency that identified carriers of CMV plus the relevant HLA.

V was pared by 2 bases and J by 2 bases, with 10 bases between. This CDR3 region has 14 residues. Germline values: CDR1 MNHEY, CDR2 SMNVEV (reference sequence). TCRdb re-derived calls from the reads in MiXCR, one entry per CDR3 protein. The sample holds hundreds of thousands of distinct CDR3 sequences, about a third seen once. The chain uses TRBV27 and TRBJ2-7, with a possible D match to TRBD1 (6 bases). The sample here was cultured CD8+ T cells from PBMCs, taken from culture after CMV antigen stimulation. This clonotype was obtained from a human donor in good health (CMV status not recorded). Some clones in this sample may be carry-over from other donors' samples. The CDR3, as DNA: TGTGCCAGCAGTTTAGGACCAGGGGCCTACGAGCAGTACTTC. Protein product: CASSLGPGAYEQYF.